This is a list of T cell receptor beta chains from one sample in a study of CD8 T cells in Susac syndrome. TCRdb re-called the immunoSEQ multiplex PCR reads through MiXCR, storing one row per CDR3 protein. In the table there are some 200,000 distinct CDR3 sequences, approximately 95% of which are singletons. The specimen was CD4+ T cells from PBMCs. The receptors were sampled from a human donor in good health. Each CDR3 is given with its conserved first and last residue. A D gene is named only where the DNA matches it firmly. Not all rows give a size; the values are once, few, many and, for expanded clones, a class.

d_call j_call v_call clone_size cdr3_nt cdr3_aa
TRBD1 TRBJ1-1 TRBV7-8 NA TGTGCCAGCAGCTTAGAAGGGCCAGGGGGGGCCAACACTGAAGCTTTCTTT CASSLEGPGGANTEAFF
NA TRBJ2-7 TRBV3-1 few TGTGCCAGCAGCCAGGGCAGTGGCTCCTACGAGCAGTACTTC CASSQGSGSYEQYF
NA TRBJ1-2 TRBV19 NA TGTGCCGGACAGTCGCAATTCGGAAACTATGGCTACACCTTC CAGQSQFGNYGYTF
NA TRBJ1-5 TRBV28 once TGTGCCAGCAGCCGGGCCCTAGGGAGCAATCAGCCCCAGCATTTT CASSRALGSNQPQHF
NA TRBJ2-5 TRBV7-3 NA TGTGCCAGCAGCTTTGGCGGCCAAGAGACCCAGTACTTC CASSFGGQETQYF
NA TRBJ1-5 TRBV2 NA TGTGCCAGCAATGCAGGGCATGGCCAGCCCCAGCATTTT CASNAGHGQPQHF
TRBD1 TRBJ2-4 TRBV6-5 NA TGTGCCAGCAGGACCGGGACAGGGGGGAACATTCAGTACTTC CASRTGTGGNIQYF
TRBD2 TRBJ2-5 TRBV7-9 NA TGTGCCAGCAGTCTAACCGGGAGGGGGGAGACCCAGTACTTC CASSLTGRGETQYF
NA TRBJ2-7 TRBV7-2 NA TGTGCCAGCAGCCGAGACCCAATCAGCTCCTACGAGCAGTACTTC CASSRDPISSYEQYF
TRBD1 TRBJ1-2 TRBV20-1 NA TGCAGTGCTAGAGATTCCGGGACAGGGACTAACTATGGCTACACCTTC CSARDSGTGTNYGYTF
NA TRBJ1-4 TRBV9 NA TGTGCCAGCAGCGCCCCGAGTTCAACTAATGAAAAACTGTTTTTT CASSAPSSTNEKLFF
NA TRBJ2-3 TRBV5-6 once TGTGCCAGCAGCTTGGGGGCAGGGATGAGCACAGATACGCAGTATTTT CASSLGAGMSTDTQYF
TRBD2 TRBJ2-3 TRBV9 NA TGTGCCAGCTCTAGGGGGGGAGCGGGAGTGTCAGATACGCAGTATTTT CASSRGGAGVSDTQYF
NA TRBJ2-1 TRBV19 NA TGTGCCAGTAGTCTTCAACTAGAACGATATGAGCAGTTCTTC CASSLQLERYEQFF
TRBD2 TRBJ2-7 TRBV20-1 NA TGCAGTGCTAGAGATTGGAGCGGGAGGGCCTACGAGCAGTACTTC CSARDWSGRAYEQYF
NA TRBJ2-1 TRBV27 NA TGTGCCAGCAGTTTAAGACACAACAATGAGCAGTTCTTC CASSLRHNNEQFF
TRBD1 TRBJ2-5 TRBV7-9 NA TGTGCCAGCAGTCTACAGGGGCTGGAGACCCAGTACTTC CASSLQGLETQYF
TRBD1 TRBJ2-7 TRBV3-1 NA TGTGCCAGCAGCCCCCAGGGGGCTCTCGAGCAGTACTTC CASSPQGALEQYF
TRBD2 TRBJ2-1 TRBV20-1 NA TGCAGTGCTAGAGACCAACGACTAGCGGGATACAATGAGCAGTTCTTC CSARDQRLAGYNEQFF
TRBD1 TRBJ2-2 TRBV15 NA TGTGCCACCAGCAGAGAAGACAGGGCGGGCACCGGGGAGCTGTTTTTT CATSREDRAGTGELFF
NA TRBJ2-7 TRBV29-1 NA TGCAGCGCTGGCGGGCCGAACTCCTACGAGCAGTACTTC CSAGGPNSYEQYF